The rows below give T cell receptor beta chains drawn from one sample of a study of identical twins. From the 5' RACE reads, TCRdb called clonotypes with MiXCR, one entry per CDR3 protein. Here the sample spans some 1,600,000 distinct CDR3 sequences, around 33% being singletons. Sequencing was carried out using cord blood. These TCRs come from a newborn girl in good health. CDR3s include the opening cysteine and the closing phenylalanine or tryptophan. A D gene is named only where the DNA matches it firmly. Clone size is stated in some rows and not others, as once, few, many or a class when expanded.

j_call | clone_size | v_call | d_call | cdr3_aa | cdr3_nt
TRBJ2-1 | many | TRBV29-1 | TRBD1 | CSVANVVGTGGNEQFF | TGCAGCGTTGCAAATGTTGTCGGGACAGGGGGAAATGAGCAGTTCTTC
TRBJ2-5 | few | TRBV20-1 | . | CSAREWPRAETQYF | TGCAGTGCTAGAGAATGGCCAAGAGCGGAGACCCAGTACTTC
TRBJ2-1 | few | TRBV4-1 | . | CASSQGTAISYNEQFF | TGCGCCAGCAGCCAAGGCACAGCGATTTCCTACAATGAGCAGTTCTTC
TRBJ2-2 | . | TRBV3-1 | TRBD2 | CASSQGLAVFGELFF | TGTGCCAGCAGCCAAGGGCTAGCGGTTTTCGGGGAGCTGTTTTTT
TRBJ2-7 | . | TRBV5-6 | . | CASSLYPSRGYEQYF | TGTGCCAGCAGCTTATACCCTAGCAGGGGCTACGAGCAGTACTTC
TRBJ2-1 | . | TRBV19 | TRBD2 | CASSRPGGPHNEQFF | TGTGCCAGTAGCCGGCCGGGGGGGCCTCACAATGAGCAGTTCTTC
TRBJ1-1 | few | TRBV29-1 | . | CSVVRQALLNTEAFF | TGCAGCGTCGTACGACAGGCCCTATTGAACACTGAAGCTTTCTTT
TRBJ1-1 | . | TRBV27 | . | CASSPETGHAEAFF | TGTGCCAGCAGTCCCGAGACAGGACACGCTGAAGCTTTCTTT
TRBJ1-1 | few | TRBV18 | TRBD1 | CASSADRKIEAFF | TGTGCCAGCTCAGCGGACAGGAAGATTGAAGCTTTCTTT
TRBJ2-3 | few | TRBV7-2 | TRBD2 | CASSVRLAGGADTQYF | TGTGCCAGCAGCGTCCGACTAGCGGGAGGGGCAGATACGCAGTATTTT
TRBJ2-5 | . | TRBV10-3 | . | CAISVSRAGETQYF | TGTGCCATCAGTGTTTCAAGGGCCGGAGAGACCCAGTACTTC
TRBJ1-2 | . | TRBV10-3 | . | CAISEPLQTFNWGSYGYTF | TGTGCCATCAGTGAGCCCTTACAAACCTTCAATTGGGGCAGCTATGGCTACACCTTC
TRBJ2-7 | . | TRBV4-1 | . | CASSQEWGNTYEQYF | TGCGCCAGCAGCCAAGAGTGGGGGAATACCTACGAGCAGTACTTC
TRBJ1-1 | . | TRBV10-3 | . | CAISESAGDTEAFF | TGTGCCATCAGTGAGTCGGCAGGGGACACTGAAGCTTTCTTT
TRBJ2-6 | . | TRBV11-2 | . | CASSTNRAFSGANVLTF | TGTGCCAGCAGCACAAACAGGGCCTTCTCCGGGGCCAACGTCCTGACTTTC
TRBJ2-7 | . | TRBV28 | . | CASTLARAGSYEQYF | TGTGCCAGCACCCTTGCTAGGGCAGGCTCCTACGAGCAGTACTTC
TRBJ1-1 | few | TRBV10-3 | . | CATRRDNEAFF | TGTGCCACCCGCCGGGACAACGAAGCTTTCTTT
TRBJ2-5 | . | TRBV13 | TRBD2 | CASSLGLGLAGTETQYF | TGTGCCAGCAGCTTGGGGTTGGGACTAGCGGGGACAGAGACCCAGTACTTC
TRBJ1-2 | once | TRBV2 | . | CASSESREGYGYTF | TGTGCCAGCAGTGAATCGAGGGAGGGATATGGCTACACCTTC
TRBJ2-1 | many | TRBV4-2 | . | CASSQAGPSYNEQFF | TGTGCCAGCAGCCAAGCGGGTCCCTCCTACAATGAGCAGTTCTTC
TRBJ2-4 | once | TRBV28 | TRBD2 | CASSLAFLAGEGNEQYF | TGTGCCAGCAGTTTAGCGTTCCTAGCGGGAGAGGGAAATGAGCAGTACTTC
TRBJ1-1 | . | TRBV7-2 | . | CASSLRTQGSTGAFF | TGTGCCAGCAGCTTAAGGACACAGGGAAGCACTGGAGCTTTCTTT
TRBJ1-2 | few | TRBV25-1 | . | CASSEYRYTF | TGTGCCAGCAGTGAATATCGCTACACCTTC
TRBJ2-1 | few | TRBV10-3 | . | CAISGASDGEQFF | TGTGCCATCAGTGGTGCTAGCGATGGTGAGCAGTTCTTC
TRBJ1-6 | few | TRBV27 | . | CASSQASGFNSPLHF | TGTGCCAGCAGTCAAGCGTCAGGCTTTAATTCACCCCTCCACTTT
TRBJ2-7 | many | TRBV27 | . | CASSFRAAYEQYF | TGTGCCAGCAGTTTTCGGGCCGCCTACGAGCAGTACTTC
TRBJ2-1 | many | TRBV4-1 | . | CASSQDGGYEQFF | TGCGCCAGCAGCCAAGATGGGGGTTATGAGCAGTTCTTC
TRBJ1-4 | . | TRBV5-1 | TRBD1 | CASSLVGQATNEKLFF | TGCGCCAGCAGCTTGGTCGGACAGGCAACTAATGAAAAACTGTTTTTT
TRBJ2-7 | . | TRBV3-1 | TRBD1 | CASLGQYPYEQYF | TGTGCCAGCCTGGGACAGTATCCCTACGAGCAGTACTTC
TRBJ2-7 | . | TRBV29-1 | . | CGVVREGSSYEQYF | TGCGGCGTTGTCAGGGAAGGTTCCTCCTACGAGCAGTACTTC
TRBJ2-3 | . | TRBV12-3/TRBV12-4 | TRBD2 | CASSIDWRGGPGTDTQYF | TGTGCCAGCAGTATCGATTGGCGGGGGGGCCCTGGCACAGATACGCAGTATTTT
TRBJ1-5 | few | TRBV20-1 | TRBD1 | CSARGQNQPQHF | TGCAGTGCCAGGGGGCAGAATCAGCCCCAGCATTTT
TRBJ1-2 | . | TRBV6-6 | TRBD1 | CAGGTGNYGYTF | TGTGCCGGAGGGACAGGGAATTATGGCTACACCTTC
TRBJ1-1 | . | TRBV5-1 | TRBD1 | CASSLYPQGVDTEAFF | TGCGCCAGCAGCCTATATCCACAGGGGGTCGACACTGAAGCTTTCTTT
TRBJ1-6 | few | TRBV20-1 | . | CSARSLDYNSPLHF | TGCAGTGCTAGAAGCCTCGATTATAATTCACCCCTCCACTTT
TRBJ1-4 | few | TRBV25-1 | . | CASSEFSATNEKLFF | TGTGCCAGCAGTGAATTTTCCGCAACTAATGAAAAACTGTTTTTT
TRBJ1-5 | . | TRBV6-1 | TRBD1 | CASRTWTGLQPQHF | TGTGCCAGCAGGACATGGACAGGGCTTCAGCCCCAGCATTTT
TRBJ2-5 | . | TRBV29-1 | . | CSVDRQQETQYF | TGCAGCGTTGATCGACAGCAAGAGACCCAGTACTTC
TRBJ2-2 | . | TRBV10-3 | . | CAISESHLPRAGTGELFF | TGTGCCATCAGTGAATCTCACCTCCCGCGGGCAGGCACCGGGGAGCTGTTTTTT
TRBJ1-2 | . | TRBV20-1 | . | CSARFRVNDGYTF | TGCAGTGCTAGGTTCAGGGTGAATGATGGCTACACCTTC
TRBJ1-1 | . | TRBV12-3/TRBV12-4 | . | CTSTEGVGTEAFF | TGTACCAGCACCGAGGGGGTGGGGACTGAAGCTTTCTTT
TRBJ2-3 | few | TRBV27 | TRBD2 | CASSPYLAGVGTDTQYF | TGTGCCAGCAGTCCTTACCTAGCGGGAGTAGGCACAGATACGCAGTATTTT
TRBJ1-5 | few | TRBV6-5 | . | CASSHRMSNQPQHF | TGTGCCAGCAGCCACCGGATGAGCAATCAGCCCCAGCATTTT
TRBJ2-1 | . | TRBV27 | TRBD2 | CASSLSPRDSGSRNEQFF | TGTGCCAGCAGTTTATCCCCGAGGGATAGCGGGAGTCGCAATGAGCAGTTCTTC
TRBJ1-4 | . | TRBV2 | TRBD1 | CAGQGFTNEKLFF | TGTGCCGGACAGGGGTTTACTAATGAAAAACTGTTTTTT
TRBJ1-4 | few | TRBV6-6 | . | CASRFTPYVAEKLFF | TGTGCCAGCAGATTCACCCCATACGTAGCAGAAAAACTGTTTTTT
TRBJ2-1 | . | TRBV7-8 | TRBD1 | CGISGGLTYNEQFF | TGTGGTATCTCAGGGGGCCTAACCTACAATGAGCAGTTCTTC
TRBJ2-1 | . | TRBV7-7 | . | CASSVEPYNEQFF | TGTGCTAGCAGCGTAGAGCCCTACAATGAGCAGTTCTTC
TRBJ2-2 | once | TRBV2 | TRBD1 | CASSIGTDTGELFF | TGTGCCAGCAGTATCGGGACAGACACCGGGGAGCTGTTTTTT
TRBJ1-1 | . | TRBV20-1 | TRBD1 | CSARGTGLTEAFF | TGCAGTGCTAGAGGGACAGGGTTGACTGAAGCTTTCTTT
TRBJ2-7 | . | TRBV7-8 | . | CASSLGILSNEQYF | TGTGCCAGCAGCTTAGGAATCCTCAGCAACGAGCAGTACTTC
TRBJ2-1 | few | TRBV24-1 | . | CATSDTRGTPNEQFF | TGTGCCACCAGTGATACCCGTGGGACTCCGAATGAGCAGTTCTTC
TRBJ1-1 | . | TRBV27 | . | CASSSPYIRGVGAFF | TGTGCCAGCAGTTCCCCATACATCCGGGGTGTTGGAGCTTTCTTT
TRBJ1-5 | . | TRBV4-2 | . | CAGSQNRGNQPQHF | TGTGCCGGCAGCCAAAACAGGGGCAATCAGCCCCAGCATTTT